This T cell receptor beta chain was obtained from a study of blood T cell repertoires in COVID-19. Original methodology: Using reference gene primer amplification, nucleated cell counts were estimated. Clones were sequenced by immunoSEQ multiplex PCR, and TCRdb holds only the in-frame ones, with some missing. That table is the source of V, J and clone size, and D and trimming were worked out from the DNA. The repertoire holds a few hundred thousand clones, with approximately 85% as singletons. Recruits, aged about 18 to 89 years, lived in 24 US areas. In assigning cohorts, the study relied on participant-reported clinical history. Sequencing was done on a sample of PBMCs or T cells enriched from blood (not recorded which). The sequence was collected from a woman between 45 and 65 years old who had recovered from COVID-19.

The CDR3 DNA sequence: TGTGCCAGCTCACCAGTTTCGATCAGGGGGAGGACTGAAGCTTTCTTT. This codes for CASSPVSIRGRTEAFF. The genes are TRBV18 and TRBJ1-1, with 7 nucleotides matching TRBD1. V shed 2 bases, J shed 5 bases, and the junction held 11 bases outside the gene matches. Germline V gene lookup returns CDR1 KGHSH and CDR2 LQKENI. This CDR3 has 16 residues.